This T cell receptor beta chain stems from a study of T cell responses to AZD1222 COVID-19 vaccine. CDR1 is MDHEN, CDR2 SYDVKM, per germline. This CDR3 has 13 residues. With V trimmed by 7 bases and J by 5 bases, 6 bases remained unmatched. Clones were read by immunoSEQ multiplex PCR, and TCRdb kept only the in-frame ones, dropping some. Of around 160,000 clones in the sample, 70% to 90% were seen once. The chain joins TRBV28 to TRBJ2-7; 9 bases are a match to TRBD1. The sequence was collected from an adult in good health. The sequencing used peripheral blood, collected on day 0 of AZD1222 vaccination. For the CDR3, the DNA is TGTGCCAGCACCGGGACAGGGAAGGACGAGCAGTACTTC. This gives the protein CASTGTGKDEQYF.